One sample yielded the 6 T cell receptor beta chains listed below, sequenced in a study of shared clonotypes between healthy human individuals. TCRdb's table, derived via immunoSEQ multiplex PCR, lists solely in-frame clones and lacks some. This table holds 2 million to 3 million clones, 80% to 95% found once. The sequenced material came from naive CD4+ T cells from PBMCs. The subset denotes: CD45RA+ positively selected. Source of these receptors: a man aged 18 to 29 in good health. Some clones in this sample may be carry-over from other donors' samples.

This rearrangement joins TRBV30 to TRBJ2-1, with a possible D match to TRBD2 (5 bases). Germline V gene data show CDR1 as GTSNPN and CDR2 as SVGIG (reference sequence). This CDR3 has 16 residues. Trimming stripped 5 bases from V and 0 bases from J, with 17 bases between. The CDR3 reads CAWVSFLGSSYNEQFF. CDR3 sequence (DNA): TGTGCCTGGGTCTCATTTCTAGGGAGCTCCTACAATGAGCAGTTCTTC.

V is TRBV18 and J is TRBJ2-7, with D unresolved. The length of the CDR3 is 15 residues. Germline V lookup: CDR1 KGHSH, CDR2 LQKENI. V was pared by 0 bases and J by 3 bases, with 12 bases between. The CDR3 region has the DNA TGTGCCAGCTCACCACCCCCGCCCGCCAGCTACGAGCAGTACTTC. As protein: CASSPPPPASYEQYF. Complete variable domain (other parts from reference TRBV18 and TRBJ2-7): NAGVMQNPRHLVRRRGQEARLRCSPMKGHSHVYWYRQLPEEGLKFMVYLQKENIIDESGMPKERFSAEFPKEGPSILRIQQVVRGDSAAYFCASSPPPPASYEQYFGPGTRLTVT.

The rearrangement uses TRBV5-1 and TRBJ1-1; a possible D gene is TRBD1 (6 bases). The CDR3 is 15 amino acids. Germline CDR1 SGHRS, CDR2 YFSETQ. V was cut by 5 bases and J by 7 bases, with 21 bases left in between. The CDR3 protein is CASSLSLERGSEAFF. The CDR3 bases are TGCGCCAGCAGTCTCAGTCTGGAGAGGGGGAGTGAAGCTTTCTTT.

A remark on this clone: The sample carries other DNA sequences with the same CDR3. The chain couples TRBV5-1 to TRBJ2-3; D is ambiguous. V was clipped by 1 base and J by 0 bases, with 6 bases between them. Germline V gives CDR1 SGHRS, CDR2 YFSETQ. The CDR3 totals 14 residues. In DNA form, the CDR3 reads TGCGCCAGCAGCTTGAAGGGCAGCACAGATACGCAGTATTTT. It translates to CASSLKGSTDTQYF.

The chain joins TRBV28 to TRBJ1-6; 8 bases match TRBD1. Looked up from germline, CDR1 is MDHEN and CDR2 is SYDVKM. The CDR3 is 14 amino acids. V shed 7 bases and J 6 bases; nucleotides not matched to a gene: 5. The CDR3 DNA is TGTGCCAGCAAAGGGGACAGGCGTAATTCACCCCTCCACTTT. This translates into CASKGDRRNSPLHF. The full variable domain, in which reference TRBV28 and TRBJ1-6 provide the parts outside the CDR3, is DVKVTQSSRYLVKRTGEKVFLECVQDMDHENMFWYRQDPGLGLRLIYFSYDVKMKEKGDIPEGYSVSREKKERFSLILESASTNQTSMYLCASKGDRRNSPLHFGNGTRLTVT.

CDR3 sequence (DNA): TGTGCCAGCAGCTTAGGGGGGGGATATAGCTCCTACGAGCAGTACTTC. As protein: CASSLGGGYSSYEQYF. J is TRBJ2-7 and V is TRBV7-6; 7 bases line up with TRBD2. CDR1 is SGHVS, CDR2 FNYEAQ, per germline. After removal of 1 base from V and 0 bases from J, the junction contained 6 bases not matched to a gene. The CDR3 sequence is 16 residues long.